This entry is about one T cell receptor (beta chain). A junction end diverges from the germline sequence, so it may reflect a read error. The sample belongs to a study of OX40 agonist ivuxolimab in advanced cancers. The CDR3 spans 16 residues. The germline V gene has CDR1 SGHNT and CDR2 YENEEA. TCRdb keeps only in-frame clones here, not all; method: immunoSEQ multiplex PCR. The profile shows more than 50,000 clones, over 65% of them singletons. This receptor was identified in an adult with an advanced solid tumor such as melanoma, head and neck, liver or kidney cancer. Specimen: CD4+ or CD8+ T cells sorted from blood, collected in a trial of the OX40 agonist ivuxolimab. The chain links TRBV11-3 to TRBJ2-1; TRBD2 matches at 7 bases. CDR3 amino acids: CASSLEWAGDANEQFF. CDR3 nucleotide sequence: TGTGCCAGCAGCCTAGAATGGGCGGGAGATGCCAATGAGCAGTTCTTC.